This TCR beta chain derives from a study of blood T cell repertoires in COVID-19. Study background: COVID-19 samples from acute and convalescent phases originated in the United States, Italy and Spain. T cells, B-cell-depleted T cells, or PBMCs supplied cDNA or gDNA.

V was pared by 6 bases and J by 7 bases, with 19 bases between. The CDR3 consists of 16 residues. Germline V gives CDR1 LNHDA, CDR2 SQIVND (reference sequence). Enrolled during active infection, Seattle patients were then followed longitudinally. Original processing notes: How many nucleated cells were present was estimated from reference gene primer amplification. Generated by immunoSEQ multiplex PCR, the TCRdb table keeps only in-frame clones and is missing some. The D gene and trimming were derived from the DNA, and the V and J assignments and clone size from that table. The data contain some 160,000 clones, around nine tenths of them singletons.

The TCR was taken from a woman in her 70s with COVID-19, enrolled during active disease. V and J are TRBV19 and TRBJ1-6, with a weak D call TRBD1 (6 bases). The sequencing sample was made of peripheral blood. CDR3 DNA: TGTGCCAGTAGGGGGGGGCAGGGGAGCCCAAATTCACCCCTCCACTTT. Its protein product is CASRGGQGSPNSPLHF.